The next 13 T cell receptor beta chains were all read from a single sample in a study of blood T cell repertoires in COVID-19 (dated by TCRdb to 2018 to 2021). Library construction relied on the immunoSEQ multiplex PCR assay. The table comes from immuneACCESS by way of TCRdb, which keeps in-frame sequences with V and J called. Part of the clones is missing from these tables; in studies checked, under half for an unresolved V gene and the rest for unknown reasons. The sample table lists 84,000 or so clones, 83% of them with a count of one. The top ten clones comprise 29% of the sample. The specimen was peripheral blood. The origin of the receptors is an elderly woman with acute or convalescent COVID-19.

The CDR3 sequence is CASSFPGTGVINQPQHF. In DNA form, the CDR3 reads TGTGCCAGCAGTTTTCCCGGGACAGGGGTTATCAATCAGCCCCAGCATTTT. This rearrangement joins TRBV28 to TRBJ1-5; 10 bases match TRBD1. The CDR3 has 17 residues. The J segment lost 3 bases and the V segment lost 3 bases, leaving 8 bases of the junction unmatched. Germline V gene lookup returns CDR1 MDHEN and CDR2 SYDVKM.

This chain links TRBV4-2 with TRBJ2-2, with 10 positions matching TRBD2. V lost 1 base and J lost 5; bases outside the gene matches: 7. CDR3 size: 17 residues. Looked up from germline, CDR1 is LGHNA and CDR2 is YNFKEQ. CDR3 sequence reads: CASSQASGRARTGELFF. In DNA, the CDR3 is TGTGCCAGCAGCCAAGCGAGCGGGAGGGCTCGGACCGGGGAGCTGTTTTTT.

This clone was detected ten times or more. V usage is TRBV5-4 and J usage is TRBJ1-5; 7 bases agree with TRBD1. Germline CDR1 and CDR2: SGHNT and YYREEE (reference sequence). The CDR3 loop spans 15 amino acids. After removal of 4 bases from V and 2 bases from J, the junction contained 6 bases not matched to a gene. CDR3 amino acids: CASSRQGDGNQPQHF. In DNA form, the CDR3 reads TGTGCCAGCAGCCGACAGGGTGACGGCAATCAGCCCCAGCATTTT.

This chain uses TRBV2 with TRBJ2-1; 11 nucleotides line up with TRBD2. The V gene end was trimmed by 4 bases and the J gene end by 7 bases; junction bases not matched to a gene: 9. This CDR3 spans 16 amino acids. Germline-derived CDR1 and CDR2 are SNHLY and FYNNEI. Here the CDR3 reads CASSALALAGVNEQFF. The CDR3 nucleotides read TGTGCCAGCAGTGCTCTCGCACTAGCGGGAGTTAATGAGCAGTTCTTC.

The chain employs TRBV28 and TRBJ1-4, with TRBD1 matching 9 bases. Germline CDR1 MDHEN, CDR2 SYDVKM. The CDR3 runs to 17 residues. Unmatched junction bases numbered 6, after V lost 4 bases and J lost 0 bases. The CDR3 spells CASSSGTGKPTNEKLFF. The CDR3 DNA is TGTGCCAGCAGTTCCGGGACAGGGAAGCCAACTAATGAAAAACTGTTTTTT.

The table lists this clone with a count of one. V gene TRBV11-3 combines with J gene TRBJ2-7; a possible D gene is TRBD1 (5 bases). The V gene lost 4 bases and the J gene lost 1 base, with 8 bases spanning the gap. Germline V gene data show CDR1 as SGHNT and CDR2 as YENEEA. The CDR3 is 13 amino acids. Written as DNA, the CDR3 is TGTGCCAGCAGCTCCAAGGGGTCCTACGAGCAGTACTTC. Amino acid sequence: CASSSKGSYEQYF.

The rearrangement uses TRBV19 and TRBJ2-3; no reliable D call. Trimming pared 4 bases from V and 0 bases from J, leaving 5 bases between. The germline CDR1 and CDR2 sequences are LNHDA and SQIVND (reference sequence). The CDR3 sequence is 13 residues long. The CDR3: CASSSGSTDTQYF. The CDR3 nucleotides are TGTGCCAGTAGTAGCGGCAGCACAGATACGCAGTATTTT.

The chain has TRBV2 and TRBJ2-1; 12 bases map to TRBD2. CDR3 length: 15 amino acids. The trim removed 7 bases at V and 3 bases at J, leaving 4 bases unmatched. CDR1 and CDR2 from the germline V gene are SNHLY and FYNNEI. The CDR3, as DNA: TGTGCCAGCAATGAGGGACTAGCGGGCTACAATGAGCAGTTCTTC. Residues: CASNEGLAGYNEQFF. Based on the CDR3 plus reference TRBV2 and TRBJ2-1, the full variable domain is EPEVTQTPSHQVTQMGQEVILRCVPISNHLYFYWYRQILGQKVEFLVSFYNNEISEKSEIFDDQFSVERPDGSNFTLKIRSTKLEDSAMYFCASNEGLAGYNEQFFGPGTRLTVL.

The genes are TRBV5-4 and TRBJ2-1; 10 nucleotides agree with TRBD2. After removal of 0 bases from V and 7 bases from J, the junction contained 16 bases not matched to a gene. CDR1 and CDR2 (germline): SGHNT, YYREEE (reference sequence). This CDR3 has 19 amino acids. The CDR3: CASSLGTGQTSGVRNEQFF. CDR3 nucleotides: TGTGCCAGCAGCTTGGGGACAGGGCAAACTAGCGGGGTACGAAATGAGCAGTTCTTC.

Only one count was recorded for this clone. The CDR3 DNA is TGTGCCACCAGCCCTCGCCTAGCGGGAATCGCCGGGGAGCTGTTTTTT. Its translation: CATSPRLAGIAGELFF. The chain joins TRBV15 to TRBJ2-2, with TRBD2 matching over 9 bases. CDR3 length equals 16 residues. CDR1 and CDR2 (germline): LNHNV, YYDKDF (reference sequence). The junction had 10 bases not matched to a gene; V was cut back by 5 bases and J by 6 bases.

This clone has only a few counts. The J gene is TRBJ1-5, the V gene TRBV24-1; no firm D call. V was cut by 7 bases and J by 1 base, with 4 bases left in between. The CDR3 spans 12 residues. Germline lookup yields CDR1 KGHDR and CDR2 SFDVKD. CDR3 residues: CATSLSNQPQHF. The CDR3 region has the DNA TGTGCCACCAGCCTCAGCAATCAGCCCCAGCATTTT.

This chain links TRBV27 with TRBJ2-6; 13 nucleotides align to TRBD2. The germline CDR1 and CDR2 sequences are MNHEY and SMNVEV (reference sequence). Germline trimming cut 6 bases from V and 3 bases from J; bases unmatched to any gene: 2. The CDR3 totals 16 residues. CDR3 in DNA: TGTGCCAGCAGCGGGACTAGCGGGATTGGGGCCAACGTCCTGACTTTC. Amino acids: CASSGTSGIGANVLTF.

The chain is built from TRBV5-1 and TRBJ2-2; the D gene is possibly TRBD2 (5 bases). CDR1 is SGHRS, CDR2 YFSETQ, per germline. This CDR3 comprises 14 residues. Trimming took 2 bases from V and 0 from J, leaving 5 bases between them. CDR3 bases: TGCGCCAGCAGCTTTAGCGCGAACACCGGGGAGCTGTTTTTT. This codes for CASSFSANTGELFF.